These 16 T cell receptor beta chains came from one sample sequenced in a study of early T cells in non-severe SARS-CoV-2 infection. Using its own MiXCR run on the 5' RACE reads, TCRdb lists one record per CDR3 protein. The data contain 20,000 to 30,000 distinct CDR3 sequences, over 3.5% of them singletons. The specimen sequenced was whole blood. Source of these receptors: an adult who was a healthcare worker with PCR-confirmed SARS-CoV-2 infection or an uninfected control (not recorded which).

This clonotype is medium-sized. This chain connects TRBV20-1 to TRBJ1-5; no definite D call. The CDR3 totals 14 residues. With 6 bases removed from V and 0 bases from J, the gap between germline ends came to 12 bases. Per germline, CDR1 DFQATT and CDR2 SNEGSKA (reference sequence). The CDR3 spells CSAPDGYSNQPQHF. As DNA, the CDR3 is TGCAGTGCCCCGGACGGCTATAGCAATCAGCCCCAGCATTTT.

This clonotype came up many times. The chain joins TRBV3-1 to TRBJ1-2, with TRBD1 matching over 7 bases. Trimming took 2 bases from V and 6 from J; bases not matched to a gene: 9. The CDR3 runs to 15 residues. Germline assignment: CDR1 LGHDT and CDR2 YNNKEL (reference sequence). The CDR3 region has the DNA TGTGCCAGCAGCCAAAATGTAGGGGGCATGGATGGCTACACCTTC. This codes for CASSQNVGGMDGYTF.

This clonotype is labeled medium-sized (0.01 to 0.1%). One junction end does not reproduce the germline sequence, and a read error may be involved. The V call is TRBV7-9, the J call TRBJ2-7; TRBD2 aligns across 12 bases. The CDR3 is 14 residues long. The germline gives CDR1 SEHNR, CDR2 FQNEAQ (reference sequence). In nucleotides, the CDR3 is TGTGCCAGCAGCCTAGCGGGAGGGCCCTACGAGCAGTACTTC. It translates to CASSLAGGPYEQYF.

The sample holds many counts of this clonotype. The chain is built from TRBV28 and TRBJ1-1; D is ambiguous. Germline V gives CDR1 MDHEN, CDR2 SYDVKM. V was shortened by 8 bases and J by 1 base, with 14 bases between the two germline ends. CDR3 length equals 14 residues. The CDR3: CASSPVHQNTEAFF. The DNA for the CDR3 is TGTGCCAGCTCCCCGGTACACCAGAACACTGAAGCTTTCTTT.

In this sample, this clonotype turned up many times. V and J are TRBV29-1 and TRBJ2-1, with TRBD1 matching 9 bases. Germline V gene sequence: CDR1 SQVTM, CDR2 ANQGSEA. CDR3 length: 14 residues. V gave up 3 bases and J gave up 10 bases; unmatched junction bases: 10. CDR3: CSVEFRGTGIEQFF. The DNA of the CDR3 is TGCAGCGTTGAGTTTCGAGGGACAGGGATAGAGCAGTTCTTC.

The chain combines TRBV6-1 with TRBJ2-3; 8 bases agree with TRBD2. V shed 10 bases, J shed 2 bases, and the junction held 5 bases outside the gene matches. This CDR3 is built from 13 residues. CDR1 is MNHNS and CDR2 is SASEGT in the germline V gene. The DNA for the CDR3 is TGTGCCATTGTAGCGGGACCCACAGATACGCAGTATTTT. It specifies CAIVAGPTDTQYF.

This clonotype was detected ten times or more. The CDR3 DNA is TGTGCCAGCTCAGCAACAGGCCGCTCCTACAATGAGCAGTTCTTC. Its protein product is CASSATGRSYNEQFF. The gene calls are TRBV18 and TRBJ2-1; D may be TRBD1 (5 bases). The CDR3 has 15 amino acids. Trimming left V 5 bases short and J 0 bases short, with 11 bases between. The germline V gene has CDR1 KGHSH and CDR2 LQKENI. Full variable domain (rest looked up from reference TRBV18 and TRBJ2-1): NAGVMQNPRHLVRRRGQEARLRCSPMKGHSHVYWYRQLPEEGLKFMVYLQKENIIDESGMPKERFSAEFPKEGPSILRIQQVVRGDSAAYFCASSATGRSYNEQFFGPGTRLTVL.

Concerning this clonotype: One end of the junction varies from germline; a read error may be responsible. V gene TRBV7-9 combines with J gene TRBJ1-1; tentatively, D is TRBD1 (6 bases). The CDR3 has 14 residues. Germline loops: CDR1 SEHNR, CDR2 FQNEAQ (reference sequence). CDR3 DNA sequence: TGTGCCAGCAGCAGGACAGCGGAGAACACTGGAGCTTTCTTT. Translation gives CASSRTAENTGAFF.

V and J are TRBV28 and TRBJ1-2; 7 bases are shared with TRBD1. This CDR3 spans 15 amino acids. Germline CDR1 is MDHEN and CDR2 is SYDVKM. V dropped 6 bases and J dropped 5; count of bases not matched to a gene: 12. CDR3 loop: CASRPADRLSYGYTF. CDR3 sequence (DNA): TGTGCCAGCAGGCCAGCGGACAGGCTTTCTTATGGCTACACCTTC.

Ten or more counts support this clonotype. The chain is built from TRBV6-1 and TRBJ2-1; 9 nucleotides agree with TRBD2. Germline assignment: CDR1 MNHNS and CDR2 SASEGT. This CDR3 comprises 14 residues. The trim removed 2 bases at V and 8 bases at J, leaving 4 bases unmatched. CDR3 in amino acids: CASSELAGHDEQFF. The CDR3 DNA follows: TGTGCCAGCAGTGAACTAGCGGGACATGATGAGCAGTTCTTC.

This clonotype was detected ten times or more. The rearrangement uses TRBV3-1 and TRBJ2-7, with 9 bases that match TRBD2. The CDR3 loop spans 14 amino acids. After removal of 4 bases from V and 6 bases from J, the junction contained 7 bases not matched to a gene. Germline V gene data show CDR1 as LGHDT and CDR2 as YNNKEL (reference sequence). The CDR3 DNA sequence: TGTGCCAGCAGCCCTGGGACTAGCTTGAGCGAGCAGTACTTC. Residues: CASSPGTSLSEQYF.

This clonotype was seen only a few times. V gene TRBV27 combines with J gene TRBJ2-7; tentatively, D is TRBD1 (6 bases). Trimming took off 0 bases at V and 3 bases at J, with 15 bases between the two ends. There are 16 residues in the CDR3. CDR1 and CDR2 from the germline V gene are MNHEY and SMNVEV (reference sequence). CDR3: CASSLSITGFFYEQYF. DNA for the CDR3: TGTGCCAGCAGTTTATCGATTACAGGGTTTTTCTACGAGCAGTACTTC.

The rearrangement links TRBV14 to TRBJ1-1, with no clear D. The CDR3 is 13 amino acids. The V gene lost 0 bases and the J gene lost 0 bases, with 2 bases spanning the gap. Germline V gives CDR1 SGHDN, CDR2 FVKESK. The CDR3 spells CASSQEMNTEAFF. CDR3 bases: TGTGCCAGCAGCCAAGAAATGAACACTGAAGCTTTCTTT.

There are many counts of this clonotype. The chain's CDR3 is CASSYPENNEQFF. The CDR3, as DNA: TGTGCCAGCAGTTACCCGGAGAACAATGAGCAGTTCTTC. The V call is TRBV6-5, the J call TRBJ2-1, with D uncertain. V gave up 2 bases and J gave up 5 bases, with 7 bases separating them. Per the germline V gene, CDR1 is MNHEY and CDR2 is SVGAGI. The CDR3 runs 13 residues.

The chain couples TRBV27 to TRBJ2-6; no clear D gene. Germline CDR1 MNHEY, CDR2 SMNVEV (reference sequence). V was clipped by 3 bases and J by 0 bases, with 6 bases between them. CDR3 length: 15 residues. CDR3 in amino acids: CASSFMGSGANVLTF. The DNA for the CDR3 is TGTGCCAGCAGTTTCATGGGCTCTGGGGCCAACGTCCTGACTTTC.

This clonotype was detected ten times or more. The J gene is TRBJ1-1, the V gene TRBV20-1; D is undetermined. Germline values: CDR1 DFQATT, CDR2 SNEGSKA (reference sequence). Between the trimmed V and J ends, which lost 6 bases and 4 bases, there was a span of 24 bases. The CDR3 is made up of 16 amino acids. Here the CDR3 DNA reads TGCAGTGCCACCCAACCTTTGGGGTCAGTAGGCACTGAAGCTTTCTTT. It translates to CSATQPLGSVGTEAFF.